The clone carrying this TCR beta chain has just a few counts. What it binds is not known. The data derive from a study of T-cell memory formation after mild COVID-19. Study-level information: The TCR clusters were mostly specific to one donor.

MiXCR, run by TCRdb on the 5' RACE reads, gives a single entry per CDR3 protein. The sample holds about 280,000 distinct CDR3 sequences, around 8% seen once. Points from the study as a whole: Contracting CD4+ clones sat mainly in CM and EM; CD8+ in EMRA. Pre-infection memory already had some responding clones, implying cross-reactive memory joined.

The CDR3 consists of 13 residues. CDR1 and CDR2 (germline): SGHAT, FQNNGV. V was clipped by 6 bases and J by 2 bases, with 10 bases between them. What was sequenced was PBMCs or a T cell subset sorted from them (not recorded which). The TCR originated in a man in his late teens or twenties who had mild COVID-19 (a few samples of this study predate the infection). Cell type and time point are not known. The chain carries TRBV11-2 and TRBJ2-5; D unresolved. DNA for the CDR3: TGTGCCAGCAGACCGACGGTTCAAGAGACCCAGTACTTC. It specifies CASRPTVQETQYF.